The sequence of this T cell receptor beta chain was determined in a study of radiotherapy plus CTLA-4 blockade in lung cancer listed by TCRdb under 2018. Context from the whole study: Objective responses occurred in approximately 17% of enrolled patients, and approximately 34% achieved disease control. Study-level results and caveats: After treatment with radiotherapy and ipilimumab, TCR clones that originated in tumors expanded in peripheral blood. Increased serum interferon-beta after radiation, together with early dynamic changes in blood T cell clones, were reported to be the strongest predictors of response.

A note on this clone: No cognate antigen has been identified for it. Base qualities are not at hand, and no much larger clone is one base apart.

The study evaluated CTLA-4 blockade (ipilimumab) given together with focal radiation therapy in patients who had chemo-refractory metastatic non-small-cell lung cancer. Libraries were constructed by the immunoSEQ multiplex PCR assay. What TCRdb holds here is the immuneACCESS table cut down to in-frame rearrangements. Part of the clones is not present; checked against another copy, under half of the missing clones reflect an unresolved V gene, and the others are unexplained. The table for this sample lists approximately 80,000 clones; 84% of them were counted only once. The leading ten clones occupy approximately 0.81% of the sample. From the cysteine through the phenylalanine, the CDR3 covers 14 amino acids. Only CDR3 DNA is held: 42 bases, read in frame from base 1. Per the germline V gene, SGHRS is the CDR1 and YFSETQ is the CDR2. Trimming accounts for 3 bases at V and 4 bases at J, while the number of junction bases matched to no gene is 4.

The receptor was derived from a human donor with non-small cell lung cancer who had stable disease on radiotherapy plus ipilimumab. Sequenced here: peripheral blood, sampled from a patient treated with radiotherapy plus ipilimumab. Here the chain combines TRBV5-1 and TRBJ1-5; TRBD1 matches 7 bases in the middle. CDR3 sequence: CASSSGQPNQPQHF. DNA sequence: TGCGCCAGCAGCTCGGGACAGCCTAATCAGCCCCAGCATTTT.